Detailed here is one T cell receptor (beta chain). The antigen is not known. The TRB cDNA libraries were prepared by 5' RACE with UMI labels. After re-calling the 5' RACE reads, TCRdb lists one entry per CDR3 protein, DNA absent. The listing contains about 130,000 distinct CDR3 sequences. This entry comes from a study of CXCR3-negative and CXCR3-positive naive CD8 T cells. Study-wide results and caveats: Memory CD8+ cells had much lower diversity, and both naive subsets had comparably high diversity.

The length of the CDR3 is 13 residues. This rearrangement joins TRBV12-3 or TRBV12-4 to TRBJ2-7; without DNA, the TCRdb call of TRBD1 cannot be checked. The sample was naive CXCR3- CD8+ T cells from blood. The subset was: CD45RO-CCR7+CD27+CD95- naive CD8+ T cells lacking CXCR3 (TNR3-). This TCR was sampled from a human donor in good health. Some clones in this sample may be carry-over from other donors' samples. The CDR3 is CASSLGPGGEQYF.